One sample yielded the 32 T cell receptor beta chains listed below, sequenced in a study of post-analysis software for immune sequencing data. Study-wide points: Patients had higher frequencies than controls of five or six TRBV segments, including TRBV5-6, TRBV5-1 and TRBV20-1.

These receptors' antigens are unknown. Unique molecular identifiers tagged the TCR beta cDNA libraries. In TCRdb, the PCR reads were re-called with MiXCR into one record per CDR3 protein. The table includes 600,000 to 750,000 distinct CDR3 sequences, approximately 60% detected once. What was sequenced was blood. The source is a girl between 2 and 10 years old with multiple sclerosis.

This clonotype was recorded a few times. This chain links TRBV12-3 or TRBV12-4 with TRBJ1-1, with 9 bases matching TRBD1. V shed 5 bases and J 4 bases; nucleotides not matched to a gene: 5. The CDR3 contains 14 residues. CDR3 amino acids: CASSVDRGITEAFF. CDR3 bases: TGTGCCAGCAGTGTTGACAGGGGGATCACTGAAGCTTTCTTT.

The CDR3 sequence: CASSNGGPLNTEAFF. The CDR3 DNA follows: TGTGCCAGCAGTAATGGCGGACCGCTGAACACTGAAGCTTTCTTT. The rearrangement joins TRBV12-3 or TRBV12-4 to TRBJ1-1; no clear D. The ends were cut back, 5 bases at V and 0 bases at J, with 13 bases in the middle. CDR3 length: 15 amino acids.

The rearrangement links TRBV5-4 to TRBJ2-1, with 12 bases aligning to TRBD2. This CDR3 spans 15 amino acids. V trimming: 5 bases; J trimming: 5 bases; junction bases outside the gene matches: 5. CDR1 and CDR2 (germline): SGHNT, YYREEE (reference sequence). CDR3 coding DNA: TGTGCCAGCAGAACACTAGCGGGGGGACACAATGAGCAGTTCTTC. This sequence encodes CASRTLAGGHNEQFF.

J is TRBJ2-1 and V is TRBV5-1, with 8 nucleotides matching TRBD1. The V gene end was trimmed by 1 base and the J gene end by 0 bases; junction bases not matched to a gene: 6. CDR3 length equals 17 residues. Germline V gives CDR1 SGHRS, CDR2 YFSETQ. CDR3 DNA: TGCGCCAGCAGCTTGACGGGACAGGTCTACTCCTACAATGAGCAGTTCTTC. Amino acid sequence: CASSLTGQVYSYNEQFF.

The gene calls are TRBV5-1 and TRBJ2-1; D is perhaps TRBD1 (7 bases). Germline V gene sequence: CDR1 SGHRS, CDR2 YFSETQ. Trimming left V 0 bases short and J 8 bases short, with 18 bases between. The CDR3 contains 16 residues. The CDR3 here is CASSLDGGTQGDEQFF. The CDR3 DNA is TGCGCCAGCAGCTTGGACGGCGGGACTCAGGGGGATGAGCAGTTCTTC. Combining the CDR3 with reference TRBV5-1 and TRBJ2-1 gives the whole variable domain KAGVTQTPRYLIKTRGQQVTLSCSPISGHRSVSWYQQTPGQGLQFLFEYFSETQRNKGNFPGRFSGRQFSNSRSEMNVSTLELGDSALYLCASSLDGGTQGDEQFFGPGTRLTVL.

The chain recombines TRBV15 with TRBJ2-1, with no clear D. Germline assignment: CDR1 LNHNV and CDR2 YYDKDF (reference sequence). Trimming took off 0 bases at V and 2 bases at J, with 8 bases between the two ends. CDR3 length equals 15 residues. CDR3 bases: TGTGCCACCAGCAGAGATCGGAACCCCTACAATGAGCAGTTCTTC. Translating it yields CATSRDRNPYNEQFF.

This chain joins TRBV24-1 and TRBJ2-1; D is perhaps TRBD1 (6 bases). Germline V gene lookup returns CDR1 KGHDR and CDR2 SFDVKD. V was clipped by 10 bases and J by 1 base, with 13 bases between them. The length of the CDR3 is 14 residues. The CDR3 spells CATDEGQSYNEQFF. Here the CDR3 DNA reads TGTGCCACTGACGAAGGACAGTCCTACAATGAGCAGTTCTTC.

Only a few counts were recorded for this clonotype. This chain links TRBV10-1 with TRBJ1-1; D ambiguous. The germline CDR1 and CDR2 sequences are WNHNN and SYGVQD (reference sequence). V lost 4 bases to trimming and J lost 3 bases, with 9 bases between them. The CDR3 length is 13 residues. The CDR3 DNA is TGCGCCAGCAGTGGAGCCCGGCACACTGAAGCTTTCTTT. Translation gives CASSGARHTEAFF.

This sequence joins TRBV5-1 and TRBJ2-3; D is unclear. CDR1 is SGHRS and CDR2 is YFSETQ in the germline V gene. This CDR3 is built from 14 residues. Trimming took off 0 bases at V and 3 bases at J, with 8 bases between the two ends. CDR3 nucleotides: TGCGCCAGCAGCTTGGCCGACGCGACAGATACGCAGTATTTT. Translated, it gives CASSLADATDTQYF.

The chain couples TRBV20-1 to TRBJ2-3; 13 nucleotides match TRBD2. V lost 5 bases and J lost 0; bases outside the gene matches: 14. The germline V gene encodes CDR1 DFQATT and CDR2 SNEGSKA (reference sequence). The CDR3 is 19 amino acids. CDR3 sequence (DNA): TGCAGTGCTGCTGGACCGACCGGGACTAGCGGGGAGAGCACAGATACGCAGTATTTT. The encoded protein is CSAAGPTGTSGESTDTQYF.

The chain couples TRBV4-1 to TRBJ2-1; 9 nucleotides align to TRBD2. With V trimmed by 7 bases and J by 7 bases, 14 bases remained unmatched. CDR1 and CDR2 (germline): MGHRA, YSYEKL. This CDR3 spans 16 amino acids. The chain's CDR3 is CASTHVGREGKNEQFF. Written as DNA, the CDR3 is TGCGCCAGCACCCACGTGGGGCGGGAGGGCAAAAATGAGCAGTTCTTC.

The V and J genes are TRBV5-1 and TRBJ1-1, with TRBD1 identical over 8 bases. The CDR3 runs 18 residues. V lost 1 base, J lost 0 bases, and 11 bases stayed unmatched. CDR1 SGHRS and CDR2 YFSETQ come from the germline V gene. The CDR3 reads CASSLFPGGTAVNTEAFF. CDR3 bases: TGCGCCAGCAGCTTGTTCCCAGGGGGCACGGCGGTGAACACTGAAGCTTTCTTT. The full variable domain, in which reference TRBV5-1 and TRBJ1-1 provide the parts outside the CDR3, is KAGVTQTPRYLIKTRGQQVTLSCSPISGHRSVSWYQQTPGQGLQFLFEYFSETQRNKGNFPGRFSGRQFSNSRSEMNVSTLELGDSALYLCASSLFPGGTAVNTEAFFGQGTRLTVV.

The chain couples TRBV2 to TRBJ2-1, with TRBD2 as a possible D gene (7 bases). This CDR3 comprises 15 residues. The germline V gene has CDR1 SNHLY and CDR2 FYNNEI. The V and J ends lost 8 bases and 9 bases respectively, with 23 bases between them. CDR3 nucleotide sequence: TGTGCCAGCGGTACCGGGGGGCCGGGGAGAAGTGAGCAGTTCTTC. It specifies CASGTGGPGRSEQFF.

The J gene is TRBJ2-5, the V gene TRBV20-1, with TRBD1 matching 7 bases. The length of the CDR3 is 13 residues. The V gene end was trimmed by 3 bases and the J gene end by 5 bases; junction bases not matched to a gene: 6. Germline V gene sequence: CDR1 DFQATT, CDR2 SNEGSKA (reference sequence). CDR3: CSASVGGRETQYF. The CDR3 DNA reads TGCAGTGCTAGTGTAGGGGGCCGGGAGACCCAGTACTTC.

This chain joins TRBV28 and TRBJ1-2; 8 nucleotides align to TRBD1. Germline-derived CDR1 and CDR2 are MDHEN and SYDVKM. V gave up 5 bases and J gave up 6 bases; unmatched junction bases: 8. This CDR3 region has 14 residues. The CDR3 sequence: CASSAGQGDDGYTF. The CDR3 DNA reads TGTGCCAGCAGTGCTGGACAGGGCGATGATGGCTACACCTTC.

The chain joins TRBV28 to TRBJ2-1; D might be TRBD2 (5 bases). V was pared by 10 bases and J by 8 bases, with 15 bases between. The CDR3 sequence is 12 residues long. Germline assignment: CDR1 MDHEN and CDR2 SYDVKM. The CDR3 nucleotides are TGTGCCACCAGGTCAGAGGGCTATGAGCAGTTCTTC. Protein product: CATRSEGYEQFF.

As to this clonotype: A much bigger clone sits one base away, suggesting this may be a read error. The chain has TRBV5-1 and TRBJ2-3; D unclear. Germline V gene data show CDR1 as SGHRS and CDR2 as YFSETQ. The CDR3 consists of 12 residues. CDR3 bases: TGCGCCTGCAGCACCCACGGAGATACGCAGTATTTT. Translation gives CACSTHGDTQYF.

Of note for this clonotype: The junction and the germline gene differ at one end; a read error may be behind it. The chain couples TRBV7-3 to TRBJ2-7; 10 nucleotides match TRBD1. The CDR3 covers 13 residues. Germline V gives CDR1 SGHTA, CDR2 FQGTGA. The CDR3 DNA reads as TGTGCCAGCAGCTCGGGACAGGGGCTCGAGCGGTACTTC. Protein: CASSSGQGLERYF.

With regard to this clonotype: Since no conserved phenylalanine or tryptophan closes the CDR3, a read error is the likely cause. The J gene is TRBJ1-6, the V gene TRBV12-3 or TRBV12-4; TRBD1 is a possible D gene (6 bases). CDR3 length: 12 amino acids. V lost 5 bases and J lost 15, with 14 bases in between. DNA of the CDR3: TGTGCCAGCAGTCGTGAGGGGGGGAACCTCCACTGT. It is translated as CASSREGGNLHC.

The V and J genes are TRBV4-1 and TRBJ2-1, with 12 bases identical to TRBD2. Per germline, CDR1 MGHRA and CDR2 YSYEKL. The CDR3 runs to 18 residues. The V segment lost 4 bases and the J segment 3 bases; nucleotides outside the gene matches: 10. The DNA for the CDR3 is TGCGCCAGCAGCCCTGGACCTAGCGGGGGGGAGAACTACAATGAGCAGTTCTTC. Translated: CASSPGPSGGENYNEQFF.

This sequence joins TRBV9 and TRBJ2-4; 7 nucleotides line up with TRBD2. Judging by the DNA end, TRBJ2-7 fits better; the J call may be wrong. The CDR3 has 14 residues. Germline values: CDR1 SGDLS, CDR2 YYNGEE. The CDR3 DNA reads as TGTGCCAGCAGCCTGACTAGCAACTTCTACGAGCAGTACTTC. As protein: CASSLTSNFYEQYF.

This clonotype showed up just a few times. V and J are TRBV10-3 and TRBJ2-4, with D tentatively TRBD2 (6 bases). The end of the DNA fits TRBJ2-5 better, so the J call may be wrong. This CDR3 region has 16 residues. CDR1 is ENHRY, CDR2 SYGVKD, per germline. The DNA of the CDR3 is TGTGCCATCAGTGTACTGCGGGACTTTCAAGGAGAGACCCAGTACTTC. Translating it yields CAISVLRDFQGETQYF.

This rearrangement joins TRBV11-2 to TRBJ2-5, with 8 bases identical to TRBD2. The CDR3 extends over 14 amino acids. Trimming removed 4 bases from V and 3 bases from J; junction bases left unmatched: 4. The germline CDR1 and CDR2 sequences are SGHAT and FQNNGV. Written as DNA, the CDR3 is TGTGCCAGCAGCTCGCACGGGGGGGAAGAGACCCAGTACTTC. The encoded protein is CASSSHGGEETQYF.

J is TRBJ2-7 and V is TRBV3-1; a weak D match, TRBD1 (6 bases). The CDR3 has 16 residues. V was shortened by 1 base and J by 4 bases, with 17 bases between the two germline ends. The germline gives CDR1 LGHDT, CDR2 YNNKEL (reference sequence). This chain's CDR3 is CASSQGGDNYFYEQYF. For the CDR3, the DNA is TGTGCCAGCAGCCAAGGTGGGGACAACTATTTTTACGAGCAGTACTTC.

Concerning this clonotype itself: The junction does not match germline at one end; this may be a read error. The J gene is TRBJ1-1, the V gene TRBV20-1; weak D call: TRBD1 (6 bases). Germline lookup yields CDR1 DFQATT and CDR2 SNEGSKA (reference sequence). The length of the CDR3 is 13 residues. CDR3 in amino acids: CSAREGGDTGAFF. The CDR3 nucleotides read TGCAGTGCGCGGGAGGGGGGAGACACTGGAGCTTTCTTT.

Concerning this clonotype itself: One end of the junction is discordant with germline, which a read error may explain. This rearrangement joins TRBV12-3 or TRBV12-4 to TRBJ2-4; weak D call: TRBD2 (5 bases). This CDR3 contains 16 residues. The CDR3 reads CASSSPAEIAKNIQYF. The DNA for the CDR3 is TGTGCCAGCAGTTCACCAGCGGAAATAGCCAAAAACATTCAGTACTTT.

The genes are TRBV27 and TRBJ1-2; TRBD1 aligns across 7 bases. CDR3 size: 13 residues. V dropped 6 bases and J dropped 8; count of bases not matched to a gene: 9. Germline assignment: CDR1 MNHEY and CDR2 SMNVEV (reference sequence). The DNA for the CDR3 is TGTGCCAGCAGACCCTGGACAGGCAGAGGCTACACCTTC. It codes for CASRPWTGRGYTF.

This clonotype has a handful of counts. The CDR3 is CASGDQAGGIPYNEQFF. DNA for the CDR3: TGTGCCAGCGGGGACCAAGCGGGAGGGATCCCCTACAATGAGCAGTTCTTC. The rearrangement links TRBV25-1 to TRBJ2-1, with 10 nucleotides matching TRBD2. The CDR3 runs 17 residues. Germline V gene sequence: CDR1 MGHDK, CDR2 SYGVNS. Trimming cost V 8 bases and J 2 bases; bases outside gene matches: 12. Supplemented by reference TRBV25-1 and TRBJ2-1, the full variable domain reads EADIYQTPRYLVIGTGKKITLECSQTMGHDKMYWYQQDPGMELHLIHYSYGVNSTEKGDLSSESTVSRIRTEHFPLTLESARPSHTSQYLCASGDQAGGIPYNEQFFGPGTRLTVL.

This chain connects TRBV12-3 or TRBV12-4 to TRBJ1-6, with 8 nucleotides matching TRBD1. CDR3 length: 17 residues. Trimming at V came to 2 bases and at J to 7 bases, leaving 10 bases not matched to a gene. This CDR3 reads CASSLRRTGRLNSPLHF. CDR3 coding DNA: TGTGCCAGCAGTTTAAGGAGGACAGGGCGGTTAAATTCACCCCTCCACTTT.

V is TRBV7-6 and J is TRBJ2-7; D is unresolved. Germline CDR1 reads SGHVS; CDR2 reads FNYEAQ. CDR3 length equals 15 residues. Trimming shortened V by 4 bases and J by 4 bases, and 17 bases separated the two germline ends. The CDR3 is CASSYEPSGGYEQYF. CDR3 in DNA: TGTGCCAGCAGCTATGAACCTTCGGGTGGATACGAGCAGTACTTC.

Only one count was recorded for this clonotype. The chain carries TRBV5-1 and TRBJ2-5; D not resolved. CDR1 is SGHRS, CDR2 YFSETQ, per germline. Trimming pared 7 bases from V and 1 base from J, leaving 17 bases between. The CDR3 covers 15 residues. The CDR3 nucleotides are TGCGCCAGCGGCCCTCCCCAGGTCCTCCAAGAGACCCAGTACTTC. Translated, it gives CASGPPQVLQETQYF.

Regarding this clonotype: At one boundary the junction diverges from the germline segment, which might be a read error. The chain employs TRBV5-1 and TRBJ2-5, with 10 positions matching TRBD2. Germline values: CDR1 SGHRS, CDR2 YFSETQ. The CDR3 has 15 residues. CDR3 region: CASSLVLAGAKTQYF. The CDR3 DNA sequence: TGCGCCAGTAGCTTGGTTCTAGCGGGAGCAAAGACCCAGTACTTC.